This T cell receptor beta chain was observed in a study of T cells after yellow fever vaccination. The sample holds a few counts of this clonotype. Germline assignment: CDR1 LGHNA and CDR2 YNFKEQ. V shed 0 bases and J shed 4 bases, with 15 bases lying between them. The CDR3 loop spans 16 amino acids. TCRdb re-called the 5' RACE reads through MiXCR, storing one row per CDR3 protein. The sample includes 250,000 to 350,000 distinct CDR3 sequences, 3.5% to 5% of them seen just once. The sample in question was PBMCs, obtained 15 days after the yellow fever booster vaccination. This sequence was found in a man aged 18 to 35 who received the YFV17D yellow fever vaccine. The rearrangement joins TRBV4-2 to TRBJ1-2, with D possibly TRBD1 on 5 matching bases. The DNA of the CDR3 is TGTGCCAGCAGCCAAGAATTCCAGGGAGGTATCTATGGCTACACCTTC. Translated: CASSQEFQGGIYGYTF.